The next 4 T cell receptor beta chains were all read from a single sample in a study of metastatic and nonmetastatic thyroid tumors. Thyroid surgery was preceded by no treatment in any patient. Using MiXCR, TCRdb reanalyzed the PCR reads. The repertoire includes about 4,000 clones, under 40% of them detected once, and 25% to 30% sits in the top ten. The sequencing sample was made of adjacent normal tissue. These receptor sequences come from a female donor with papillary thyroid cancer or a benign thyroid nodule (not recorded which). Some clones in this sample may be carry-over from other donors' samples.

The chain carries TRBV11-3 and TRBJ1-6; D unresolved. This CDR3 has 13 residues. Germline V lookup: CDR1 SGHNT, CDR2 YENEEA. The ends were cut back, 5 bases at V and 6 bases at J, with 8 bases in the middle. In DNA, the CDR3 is TGTGCCAGCAGCCCCCGTGGTAATTCACCCCTCCACTTT. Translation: CASSPRGNSPLHF.

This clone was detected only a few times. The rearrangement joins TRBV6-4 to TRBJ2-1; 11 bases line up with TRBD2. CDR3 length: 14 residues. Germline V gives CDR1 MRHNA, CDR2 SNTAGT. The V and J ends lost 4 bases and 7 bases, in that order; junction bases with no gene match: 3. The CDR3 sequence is CASSAGLAANEQFF. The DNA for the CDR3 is TGTGCCAGCAGTGCGGGACTAGCGGCAAATGAGCAGTTCTTC.

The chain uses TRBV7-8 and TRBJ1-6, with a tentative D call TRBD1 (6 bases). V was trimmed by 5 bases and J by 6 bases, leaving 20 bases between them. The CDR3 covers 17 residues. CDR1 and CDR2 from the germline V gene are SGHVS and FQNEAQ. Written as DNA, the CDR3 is TGTGCCAGCAGCCGACATGGACAGCCCGGCGGTAATTCACCCCTCCACTTT. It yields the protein CASSRHGQPGGNSPLHF. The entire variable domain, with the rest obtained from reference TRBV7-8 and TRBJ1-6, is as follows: GAGVSQSPRYKVAKRGQDVALRCDPISGHVSLFWYQQALGQGPEFLTYFQNEAQLDKSGLPSDRFFAERPEGSVSTLKIQRTQQEDSAVYLCASSRHGQPGGNSPLHFGNGTRLTVT.

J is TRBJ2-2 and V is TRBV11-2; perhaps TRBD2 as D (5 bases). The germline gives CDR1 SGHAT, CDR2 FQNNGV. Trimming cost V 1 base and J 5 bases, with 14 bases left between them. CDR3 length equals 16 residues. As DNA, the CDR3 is TGTGCCAGCAGCTTAGTCTCTAGCTCGGGGACCGGGGAGCTGTTTTTT. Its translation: CASSLVSSSGTGELFF.